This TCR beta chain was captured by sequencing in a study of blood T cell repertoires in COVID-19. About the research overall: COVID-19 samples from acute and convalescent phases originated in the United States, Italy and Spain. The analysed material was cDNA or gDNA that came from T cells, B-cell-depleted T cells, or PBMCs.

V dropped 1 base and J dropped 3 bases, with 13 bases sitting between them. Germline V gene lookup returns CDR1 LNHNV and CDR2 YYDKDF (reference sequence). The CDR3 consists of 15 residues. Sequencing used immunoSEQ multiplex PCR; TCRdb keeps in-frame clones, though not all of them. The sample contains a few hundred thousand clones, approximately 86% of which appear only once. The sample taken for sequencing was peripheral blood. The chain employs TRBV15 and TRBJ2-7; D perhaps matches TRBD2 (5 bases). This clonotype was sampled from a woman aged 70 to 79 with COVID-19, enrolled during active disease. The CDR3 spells CATSRAGFPVYEQYF. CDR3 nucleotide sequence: TGTGCCACCAGCAGAGCGGGGTTCCCGGTCTACGAGCAGTACTTC.